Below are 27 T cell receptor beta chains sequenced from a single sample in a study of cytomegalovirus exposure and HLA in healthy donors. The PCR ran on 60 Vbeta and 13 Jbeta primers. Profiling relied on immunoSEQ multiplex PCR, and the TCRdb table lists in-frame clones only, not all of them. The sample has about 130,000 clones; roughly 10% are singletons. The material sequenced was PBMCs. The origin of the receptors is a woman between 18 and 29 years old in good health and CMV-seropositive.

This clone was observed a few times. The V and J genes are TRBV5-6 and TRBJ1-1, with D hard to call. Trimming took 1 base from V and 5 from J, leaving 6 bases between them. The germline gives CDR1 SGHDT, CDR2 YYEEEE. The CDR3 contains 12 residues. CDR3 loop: CASSLSVTEAFF. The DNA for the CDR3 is TGTGCCAGCAGCTTGTCTGTTACTGAAGCTTTCTTT.

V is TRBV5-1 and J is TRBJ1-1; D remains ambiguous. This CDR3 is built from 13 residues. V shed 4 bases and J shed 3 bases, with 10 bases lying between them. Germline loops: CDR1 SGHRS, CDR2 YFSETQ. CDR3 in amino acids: CASSALSDTEAFF. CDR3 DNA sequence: TGCGCCAGCAGCGCTCTAAGCGACACTGAAGCTTTCTTT.

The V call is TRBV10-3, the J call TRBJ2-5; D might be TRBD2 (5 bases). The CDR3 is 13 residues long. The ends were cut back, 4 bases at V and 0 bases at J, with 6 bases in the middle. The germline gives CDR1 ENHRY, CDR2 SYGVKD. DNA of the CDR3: TGTGCCATCAGTGGGACTTACCAAGAGACCCAGTACTTC. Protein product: CAISGTYQETQYF.

The CDR3 nucleotides read TGTGCCAGCAGTTATAGTAGCGGGAGCTACGAGCAGTACTTC. It translates to CASSYSSGSYEQYF. V usage is TRBV6-5 and J usage is TRBJ2-7; TRBD2 matches at 9 bases. V trimming: 3 bases; J trimming: 3 bases; junction bases outside the gene matches: 3. The CDR3 contains 14 residues. In germline, CDR1 is MNHEY, CDR2 SVGAGI.

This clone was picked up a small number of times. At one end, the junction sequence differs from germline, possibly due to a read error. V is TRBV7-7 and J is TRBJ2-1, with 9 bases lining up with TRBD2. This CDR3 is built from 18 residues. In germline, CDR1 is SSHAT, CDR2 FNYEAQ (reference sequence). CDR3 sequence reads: CASSLVKCMREGLNEQFF. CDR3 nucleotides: TGTGCTAGCAGCTTAGTCAAATGCATGCGGGAGGGGTTAAATGAGCAGTTCTTC.

The CDR3 reads CAWSVQHTGELFF. The CDR3 region has the DNA TGTGCCTGGAGTGTACAGCACACCGGGGAGCTGTTTTTT. The V call is TRBV30, the J call TRBJ2-2; the D is unclear. From germline, CDR1 is GTSNPN and CDR2 SVGIG (reference sequence). Trimming took off 0 bases at V and 3 bases at J, with 5 bases between the two ends. This CDR3 is built from 13 residues.

The CDR3 is CASSYGTEAFF. The CDR3 bases are TGTGCCAGCAGTTACGGGACAGAAGCTTTCTTT. This chain links TRBV6-5 with TRBJ1-1, with D possibly being TRBD1 (6 bases). CDR3 length: 11 residues. V lost 2 bases and J lost 8, with 6 bases in between. Per germline, CDR1 MNHEY and CDR2 SVGAGI.

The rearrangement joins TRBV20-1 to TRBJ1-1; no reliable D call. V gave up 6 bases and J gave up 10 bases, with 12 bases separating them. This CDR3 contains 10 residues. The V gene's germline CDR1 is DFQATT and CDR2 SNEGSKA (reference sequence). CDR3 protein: CSAKRVGAFF. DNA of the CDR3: TGCAGTGCAAAGAGGGTGGGAGCTTTCTTT.

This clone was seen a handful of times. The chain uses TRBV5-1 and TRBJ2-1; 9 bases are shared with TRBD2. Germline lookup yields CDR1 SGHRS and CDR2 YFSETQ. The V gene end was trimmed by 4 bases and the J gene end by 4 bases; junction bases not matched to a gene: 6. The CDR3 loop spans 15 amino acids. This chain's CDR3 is CASSRAREGYNEQFF. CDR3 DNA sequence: TGCGCCAGCAGCCGTGCGCGGGAGGGGTACAATGAGCAGTTCTTC.

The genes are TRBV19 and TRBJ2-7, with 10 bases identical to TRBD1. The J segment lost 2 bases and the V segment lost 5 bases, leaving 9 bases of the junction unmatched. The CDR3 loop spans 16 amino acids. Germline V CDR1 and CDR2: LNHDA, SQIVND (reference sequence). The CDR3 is CASSSPTGTGAYEQYF. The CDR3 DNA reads TGTGCCAGTAGTTCCCCGACCGGGACAGGGGCCTACGAGCAGTACTTC.

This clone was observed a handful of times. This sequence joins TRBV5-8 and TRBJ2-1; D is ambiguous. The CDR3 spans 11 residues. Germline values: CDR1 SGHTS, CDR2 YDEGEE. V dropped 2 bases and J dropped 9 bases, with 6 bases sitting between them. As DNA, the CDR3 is TGTGCCAGCAGCTTTCTCGGTGAGCAGTTCTTC. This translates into CASSFLGEQFF. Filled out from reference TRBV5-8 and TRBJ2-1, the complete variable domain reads EAGVTQSPTHLIKTRGQQATLRCSPISGHTSVYWYQQALGLGLQFLLWYDEGEERNRGNFPPRFSGRQFPNYSSELNVNALELEDSALYLCASSFLGEQFFGPGTRLTVL.

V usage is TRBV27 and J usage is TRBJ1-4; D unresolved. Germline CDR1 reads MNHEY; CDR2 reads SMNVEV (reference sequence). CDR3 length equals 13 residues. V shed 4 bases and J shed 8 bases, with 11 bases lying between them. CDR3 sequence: CASSSGLEEKLFF. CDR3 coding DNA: TGTGCCAGCAGTTCGGGGTTAGAAGAAAAACTGTTTTTT.

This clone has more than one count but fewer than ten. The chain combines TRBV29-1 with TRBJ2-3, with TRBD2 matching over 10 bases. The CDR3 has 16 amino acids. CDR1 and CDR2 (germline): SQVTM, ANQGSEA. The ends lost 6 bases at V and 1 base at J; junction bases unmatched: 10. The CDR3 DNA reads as TGCAGCGTCTCTAGCGGGAGATGGGAAGGCACAGATACGCAGTATTTT. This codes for CSVSSGRWEGTDTQYF.

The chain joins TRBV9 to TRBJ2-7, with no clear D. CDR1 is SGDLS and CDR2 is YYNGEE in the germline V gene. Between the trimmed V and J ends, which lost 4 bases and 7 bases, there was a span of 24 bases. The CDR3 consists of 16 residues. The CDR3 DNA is TGTGCCAGCAGCCCCTCGCTGGGCCTCGAACTTGAGGAGCAGTACTTC. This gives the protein CASSPSLGLELEEQYF. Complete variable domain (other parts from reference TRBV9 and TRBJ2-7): DSGVTQTPKHLITATGQRVTLRCSPRSGDLSVYWYQQSLDQGLQFLIQYYNGEERAKGNILERFSAQQFPDLHSELNLSSLELGDSALYFCASSPSLGLELEEQYFGPGTRLTVT.

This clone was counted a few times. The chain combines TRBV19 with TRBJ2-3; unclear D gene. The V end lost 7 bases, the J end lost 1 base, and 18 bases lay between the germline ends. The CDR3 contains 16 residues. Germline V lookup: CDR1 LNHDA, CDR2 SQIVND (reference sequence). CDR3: CASTHSKRRGTDTQYF. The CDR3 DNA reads TGTGCCAGTACCCACTCAAAACGGAGAGGCACAGATACGCAGTATTTT.

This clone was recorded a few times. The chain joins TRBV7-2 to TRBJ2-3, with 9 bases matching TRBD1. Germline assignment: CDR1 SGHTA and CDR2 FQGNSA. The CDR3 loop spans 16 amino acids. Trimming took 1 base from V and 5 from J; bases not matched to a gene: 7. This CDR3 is CASSLGFGTGIDTQYF. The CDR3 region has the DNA TGTGCCAGCAGCTTAGGTTTTGGGACAGGGATAGATACGCAGTATTTT.

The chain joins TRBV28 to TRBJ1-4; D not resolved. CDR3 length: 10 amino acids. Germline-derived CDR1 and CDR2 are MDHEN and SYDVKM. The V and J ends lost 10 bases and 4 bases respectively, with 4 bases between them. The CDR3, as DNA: TGTGCCACCTATAATGAAAAACTGTTTTTT. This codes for CATYNEKLFF. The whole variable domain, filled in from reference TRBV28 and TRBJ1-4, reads DVKVTQSSRYLVKRTGEKVFLECVQDMDHENMFWYRQDPGLGLRLIYFSYDVKMKEKGDIPEGYSVSREKKERFSLILESASTNQTSMYLCATYNEKLFFGSGTQLSVL.

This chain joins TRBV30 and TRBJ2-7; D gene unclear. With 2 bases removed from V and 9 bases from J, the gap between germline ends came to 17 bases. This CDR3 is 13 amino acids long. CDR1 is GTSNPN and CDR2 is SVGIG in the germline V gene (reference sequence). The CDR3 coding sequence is TGTGCCTGGAGTTTTAGCCCCGTTAATGGGCAGTACTTC. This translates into CAWSFSPVNGQYF.

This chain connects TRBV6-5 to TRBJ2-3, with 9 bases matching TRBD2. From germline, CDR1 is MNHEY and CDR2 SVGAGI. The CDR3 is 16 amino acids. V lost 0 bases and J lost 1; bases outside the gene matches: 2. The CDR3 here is CASSYSLAGRTDTQYF. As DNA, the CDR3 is TGTGCCAGCAGTTACTCCCTAGCGGGACGCACAGATACGCAGTATTTT.

CDR3 nucleotides: TGTGCCAGCAGTGGGGGCGCGGTCACTGAAGCTTTCTTT. Residues: CASSGGAVTEAFF. The rearrangement joins TRBV5-6 to TRBJ1-1; D perhaps matches TRBD1 (6 bases). The germline V gene has CDR1 SGHDT and CDR2 YYEEEE. V gave up 5 bases and J gave up 4 bases, with 12 bases separating them. This CDR3 has 13 residues. Looking up the rest from reference TRBV5-6 and TRBJ1-1 gives the full variable domain: DAGVTQSPTHLIKTRGQQVTLRCSPKSGHDTVSWYQQALGQGPQFIFQYYEEEERQRGNFPDRFSGHQFPNYSSELNVNALLLGDSALYLCASSGGAVTEAFFGQGTRLTVV.

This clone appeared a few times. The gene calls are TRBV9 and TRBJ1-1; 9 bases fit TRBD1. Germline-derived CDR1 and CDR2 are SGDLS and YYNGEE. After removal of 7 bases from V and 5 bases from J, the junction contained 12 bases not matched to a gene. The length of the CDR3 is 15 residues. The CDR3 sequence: CASGPSGTGKTEAFF. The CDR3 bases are TGTGCCAGCGGACCTTCCGGGACAGGGAAGACTGAAGCTTTCTTT.

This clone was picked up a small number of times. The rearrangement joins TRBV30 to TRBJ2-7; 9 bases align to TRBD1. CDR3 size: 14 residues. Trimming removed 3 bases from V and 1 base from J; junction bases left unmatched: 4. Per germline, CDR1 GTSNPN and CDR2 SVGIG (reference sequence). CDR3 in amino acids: CAWSRDRESYEQYF. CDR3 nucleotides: TGTGCCTGGAGCCGGGACAGGGAGTCCTACGAGCAGTACTTC.

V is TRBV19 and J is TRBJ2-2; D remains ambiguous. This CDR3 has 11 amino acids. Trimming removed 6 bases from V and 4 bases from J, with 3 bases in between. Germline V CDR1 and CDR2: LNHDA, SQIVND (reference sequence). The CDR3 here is CASSRTGELFF. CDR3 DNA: TGTGCCAGTAGCCGCACCGGGGAGCTGTTTTTT.

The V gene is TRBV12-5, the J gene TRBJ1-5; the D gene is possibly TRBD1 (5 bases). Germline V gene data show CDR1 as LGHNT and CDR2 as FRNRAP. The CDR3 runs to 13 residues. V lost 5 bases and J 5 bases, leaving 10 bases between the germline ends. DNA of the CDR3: TGTGCTAGTGGTGGGGCAGTAGATCAGCCCCAGCATTTT. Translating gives CASGGAVDQPQHF.

CDR3: CASSEGQGYGNTIYF. CDR3 DNA sequence: TGTGCCAGCAGTGAAGGGCAGGGGTATGGAAACACCATATATTTT. V gene TRBV2 combines with J gene TRBJ1-3; maybe TRBD1 (6 bases). CDR3 length: 15 amino acids. Trimming cost V 1 base and J 3 bases, with 10 bases left between them. The germline CDR1 and CDR2 sequences are SNHLY and FYNNEI. Drawing the rest from reference TRBV2 and TRBJ1-3, the complete variable domain is EPEVTQTPSHQVTQMGQEVILRCVPISNHLYFYWYRQILGQKVEFLVSFYNNEISEKSEIFDDQFSVERPDGSNFTLKIRSTKLEDSAMYFCASSEGQGYGNTIYFGEGSWLTVV.

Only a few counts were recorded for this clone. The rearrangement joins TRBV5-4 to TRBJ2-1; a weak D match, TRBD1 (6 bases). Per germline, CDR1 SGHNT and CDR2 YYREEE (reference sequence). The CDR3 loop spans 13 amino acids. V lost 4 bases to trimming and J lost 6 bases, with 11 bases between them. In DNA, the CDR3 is TGTGCCAGCAGCCTCATGGGGGCCAATGAGCAGTTCTTC. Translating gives CASSLMGANEQFF.

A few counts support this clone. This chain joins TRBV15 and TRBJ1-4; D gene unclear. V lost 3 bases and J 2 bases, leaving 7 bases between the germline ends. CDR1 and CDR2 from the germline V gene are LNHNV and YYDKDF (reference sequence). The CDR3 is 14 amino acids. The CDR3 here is CATSSRLTNEKLFF. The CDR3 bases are TGTGCCACCAGCAGTCGGTTGACTAATGAAAAACTGTTTTTT. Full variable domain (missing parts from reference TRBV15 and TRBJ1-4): DAMVIQNPRYQVTQFGKPVTLSCSQTLNHNVMYWYQQKSSQAPKLLFHYYDKDFNNEADTPDNFQSRRPNTSFCFLDIRSPGLGDTAMYLCATSSRLTNEKLFFGSGTQLSVL.